This passage covers 32 T cell receptor beta chains from one sample sequenced in a study of blood T cells in healthy people across ages. A sample-barcoded 5' primer and a J-beta primer mix were used in a second PCR of roughly 7 to 12 cycles. TCRdb analysed the 5' RACE reads with MiXCR anew, one entry per CDR3 protein. The table shows some 1.4 million distinct CDR3 sequences, with about 40% occurring only once. Sequencing was done on a sample of blood. The source of these receptors is a woman between 18 and 30 years old in good health.

The sample holds many counts of this clonotype. The chain joins TRBV20-1 to TRBJ2-7; D perhaps matches TRBD2 (6 bases). The V gene lost 8 bases and the J gene lost 2 bases, with 16 bases spanning the gap. This CDR3 contains 13 residues. From germline, CDR1 is DFQATT and CDR2 SNEGSKA (reference sequence). The CDR3 DNA is TGCAGTCTAAATGGCGCGGGGCCCTACGAGCAGTACTTC. It is translated as CSLNGAGPYEQYF.

This chain joins TRBV5-1 and TRBJ2-7; the D is unclear. Trimming pared 4 bases from V and 0 bases from J, leaving 11 bases between. The germline V gene encodes CDR1 SGHRS and CDR2 YFSETQ. This CDR3 comprises 14 residues. The CDR3 nucleotides read TGCGCCAGCAGCCATGACACTGGCTCCTACGAGCAGTACTTC. Translating gives CASSHDTGSYEQYF.

V and J are TRBV27 and TRBJ1-6; 8 nucleotides align to TRBD1. This CDR3 comprises 15 residues. Trimming took 6 bases from V and 5 from J; bases not matched to a gene: 6. Germline loops: CDR1 MNHEY, CDR2 SMNVEV (reference sequence). The CDR3 here is CASRADRVDNSPLHF. The CDR3 region has the DNA TGTGCCAGCAGAGCGGACAGGGTCGATAATTCACCCCTCCACTTT.

This clonotype was counted many times. The rearrangement joins TRBV10-3 to TRBJ2-3; the match to TRBD2 covers 9 bases. The germline V gene encodes CDR1 ENHRY and CDR2 SYGVKD. V was clipped by 4 bases and J by 4 bases; unmatched bases: 6. This CDR3 comprises 15 residues. The chain's CDR3 is CAISAASGNADTQYF. Here the CDR3 DNA reads TGTGCCATCAGTGCCGCTAGCGGGAATGCAGATACGCAGTATTTT.

A note on this clonotype: An end of the junction differs from the germline gene, which may be a read error. This sequence joins TRBV7-9 and TRBJ1-1; D perhaps matches TRBD1 (5 bases). In germline, CDR1 is SEHNR, CDR2 FQNEAQ (reference sequence). The CDR3 spans 14 residues. The CDR3 nucleotides are TGTGCCAGCACCTTAGGCAGGGCCTGGGCTGAAGCTTTCTTT. It specifies CASTLGRAWAEAFF.

This clonotype was counted between two and nine times. The V and J genes are TRBV20-1 and TRBJ1-1; a possible D gene is TRBD1 (5 bases). The CDR3 totals 13 residues. Trimming cost V 3 bases and J 1 base, with 9 bases left between them. Germline CDR1 is DFQATT and CDR2 is SNEGSKA (reference sequence). The DNA for the CDR3 is TGCAGTGCTAGGGGCGGGGGGAACACTGAAGCTTTCTTT. Its protein is CSARGGGNTEAFF.

Points on this clonotype: At one end the junction does not follow the germline gene, possibly because of a read error. V gene TRBV4-1 combines with J gene TRBJ2-7, with 13 bases lining up with TRBD2. This CDR3 has 16 residues. Germline V CDR1 and CDR2: MGHRA, YSYEKL. CDR3 sequence reads: CSSSLTTSGGNYEQYF. DNA of the CDR3: TGCTCCAGCAGCTTAACGACTAGCGGGGGGAACTACGAGCAGTACTTC.

The V and J genes are TRBV11-2 and TRBJ1-2; D ambiguous. V lost 5 bases, J lost 3 bases, and 19 bases lay in between. Per germline, CDR1 SGHAT and CDR2 FQNNGV. The CDR3 has 16 amino acids. The CDR3, as DNA: TGTGCCAGCAGCAAGCGTCAGAGGCCGGGTGACTATGGCTACACCTTC. It specifies CASSKRQRPGDYGYTF.

V gene TRBV20-1 combines with J gene TRBJ2-5, with TRBD2 identical over 10 bases. With V trimmed by 7 bases and J by 0 bases, 2 bases remained unmatched. Germline CDR1 DFQATT, CDR2 SNEGSKA (reference sequence). This CDR3 is built from 13 residues. DNA of the CDR3: TGCAGTGAGACTAGCGGGTACCAAGAGACCCAGTACTTC. This sequence encodes CSETSGYQETQYF.

About this clonotype: The junction does not match germline at one end; this may be a read error. V is TRBV4-2 and J is TRBJ2-5; perhaps TRBD2 as D (5 bases). This CDR3 is built from 13 residues. Germline-derived CDR1 and CDR2 are LGHNA and YNFKEQ. CDR3 residues: CAGSQAANNEQYF. In DNA form, the CDR3 reads TGTGCCGGCAGCCAAGCGGCCAACAATGAGCAGTACTTC.

The chain uses TRBV27 and TRBJ2-1, with TRBD1 matching over 10 bases. Unmatched junction bases numbered 8, after V lost 6 bases and J lost 6 bases. There are 15 residues in the CDR3. Germline CDR1 is MNHEY and CDR2 is SMNVEV (reference sequence). Here the CDR3 DNA reads TGTGCCAGCAGGTCCTTTGGACAGGGGGGCAATGAGCAGTTCTTC. This encodes CASRSFGQGGNEQFF.

J is TRBJ2-3 and V is TRBV6-5, with a possible D match to TRBD2 (7 bases). V gave up 2 bases and J gave up 5 bases, with 14 bases separating them. Germline lookup yields CDR1 MNHEY and CDR2 SVGAGI. The CDR3 length is 15 residues. The CDR3 sequence: CASSYLRGGGDTQYF. Here the CDR3 DNA reads TGTGCCAGCAGTTACCTGCGCGGGGGCGGAGATACGCAGTATTTT.

This clonotype was observed a handful of times. The chain combines TRBV2 with TRBJ2-1, with D possibly TRBD2 on 6 matching bases. Germline V gene lookup returns CDR1 SNHLY and CDR2 FYNNEI. V lost 8 bases to trimming and J lost 4 bases, with 15 bases between them. CDR3 length: 14 residues. The CDR3 spells CASCYDGGYNEQFF. The CDR3, as DNA: TGTGCCAGCTGCTATGACGGGGGATACAATGAGCAGTTCTTC.

This clonotype was observed a handful of times. For the CDR3, the DNA is TGCGCCAGCAGGGAGACTAGCGGGGCAACCTACGAGCAGTACTTC. It is translated as CASRETSGATYEQYF. J is TRBJ2-7 and V is TRBV5-1; 11 nucleotides match TRBD2. There are 15 residues in the CDR3. V trimming: 5 bases; J trimming: 2 bases; junction bases outside the gene matches: 6. Looked up from germline, CDR1 is SGHRS and CDR2 is YFSETQ.

This chain uses TRBV7-9 with TRBJ2-1; TRBD2 matches at 9 bases. CDR1 is SEHNR, CDR2 FQNEAQ, per germline (reference sequence). This CDR3 comprises 16 residues. J was trimmed by 4 bases and V by 4 bases; bases with no gene match: 8. CDR3 amino acids: CASSSRTSVGYNEQFF. The CDR3 DNA sequence: TGTGCCAGCAGCTCCCGGACTAGCGTGGGTTACAATGAGCAGTTCTTC.

This clonotype was seen only a few times. The CDR3 nucleotides read TGTGCCAGCAGCCCCGGGGAGGGCAATAATTCACCCCTCCACTTT. It yields the protein CASSPGEGNNSPLHF. J is TRBJ1-6 and V is TRBV28, with D unclear. The CDR3 has 15 amino acids. V shed 6 bases and J shed 5 bases, with 14 bases lying between them. Germline assignment: CDR1 MDHEN and CDR2 SYDVKM.

This clonotype was observed many times. The chain uses TRBV7-2 and TRBJ1-2; the D gene is possibly TRBD1 (5 bases). Germline V lookup: CDR1 SGHTA, CDR2 FQGNSA. The CDR3 has 14 residues. V was trimmed by 1 base and J by 8 bases, leaving 14 bases between them. Here the CDR3 DNA reads TGTGCCAGCAGCTTAGGGACAAACGAAGGGGGCTACACCTTC. It encodes CASSLGTNEGGYTF.

This clonotype was seen more than once but under ten times. The chain couples TRBV2 to TRBJ2-3; perhaps TRBD1 as D (7 bases). Germline assignment: CDR1 SNHLY and CDR2 FYNNEI. Trimming shortened V by 7 bases and J by 0 bases, and 14 bases separated the two germline ends. There are 15 residues in the CDR3. This CDR3 is CASNVQGTSTDTQYF. For the CDR3, the DNA is TGTGCCAGCAACGTACAGGGGACTAGCACAGATACGCAGTATTTT.

This clonotype turned up a few times. The chain combines TRBV27 with TRBJ2-7; TRBD1 matches 12 bases. Germline values: CDR1 MNHEY, CDR2 SMNVEV (reference sequence). The V segment lost 2 bases and the J segment 4 bases; nucleotides outside the gene matches: 3. The CDR3 is 15 residues long. In nucleotides, the CDR3 is TGTGCCAGCAGTTTAATGGGACAGGGGGCATACGAGCAGTACTTC. This translates into CASSLMGQGAYEQYF.

Many counts were recorded for this clonotype. The V and J genes are TRBV29-1 and TRBJ2-3; perhaps TRBD2 as D (6 bases). The CDR3 length is 12 residues. Trimming pared 7 bases from V and 6 bases from J, leaving 14 bases between. Germline CDR1 and CDR2: SQVTM and ANQGSEA. The CDR3: CSAGGGPDTQYF. CDR3 DNA sequence: TGCAGCGCAGGAGGAGGGCCGGATACGCAGTATTTT.

DNA for the CDR3: TGCAGCGTTGAACTTTCTGGGGGTGGCTACACCTTC. This encodes CSVELSGGGYTF. This chain joins TRBV29-1 and TRBJ1-2; D might be TRBD1 (5 bases). CDR3 length equals 12 residues. CDR1 is SQVTM and CDR2 is ANQGSEA in the germline V gene. V was trimmed by 2 bases and J by 7 bases, leaving 11 bases between them.

This clonotype has more than one count but fewer than ten. The chain uses TRBV29-1 and TRBJ2-2; D is uncertain. Trimming took 4 bases from V and 6 from J, leaving 6 bases between them. CDR3 length: 11 amino acids. CDR1 is SQVTM and CDR2 is ANQGSEA in the germline V gene. For the CDR3, the DNA is TGCAGCGTTGCGACGCCCGGGGAGCTGTTTTTT. It yields the protein CSVATPGELFF.

The chain employs TRBV7-6 and TRBJ2-7; TRBD2 is a possible D gene (7 bases). The end of the DNA is better explained by TRBJ2-5, so the J call may be wrong. Germline V CDR1 and CDR2: SGHVS, FNYEAQ. This CDR3 has 14 residues. CDR3 amino acids: CASSQPRGGQTQYF. Here the CDR3 DNA reads TGTGCCAGCAGCCAACCCCGCGGGGGCCAGACCCAGTACTTC.

The chain has TRBV7-9 and TRBJ2-7; 9 bases align to TRBD1. The CDR3 is 15 residues long. J lost 2 bases, V lost 5 bases, and 7 bases had no gene match. The germline gives CDR1 SEHNR, CDR2 FQNEAQ (reference sequence). The DNA of the CDR3 is TGTGCCAGCAGCCGGGCGGGACAGGGACCCTACGAGCAGTACTTC. It encodes CASSRAGQGPYEQYF.

The CDR3 DNA follows: TGTGCCAGCCAGACTAAAGCGCATGAGCAGTTCTTC. Residues: CASQTKAHEQFF. V is TRBV21-1 and J is TRBJ2-1. TRBV21-1 is a pseudogene segment. This CDR3 is built from 12 residues.

The chain is built from TRBV10-3 and TRBJ2-5, with D possibly being TRBD1 (5 bases). The CDR3 has 13 amino acids. The V and J ends lost 6 bases and 5 bases respectively, with 13 bases between them. Germline CDR1 reads ENHRY; CDR2 reads SYGVKD. CDR3 DNA sequence: TGTGCCATCAGGCAGGGCCTCTGGGAGACCCAGTACTTC. It codes for CAIRQGLWETQYF.

The rearrangement links TRBV11-2 to TRBJ2-1, with 10 nucleotides matching TRBD2. The closer fit of TRBJ2-7 to the DNA end suggests the J call may be wrong. The germline V gene encodes CDR1 SGHAT and CDR2 FQNNGV. This CDR3 has 19 amino acids. CDR3: CASSLQGLAVKSSYNEQYF. CDR3 in DNA: TGTGCCAGCAGCTTACAAGGACTAGCGGTAAAGAGCTCCTACAATGAGCAGTACTTC.

This chain uses TRBV2 with TRBJ2-7; no reliable D call. Trimming pared 3 bases from V and 2 bases from J, leaving 11 bases between. Germline assignment: CDR1 SNHLY and CDR2 FYNNEI. This CDR3 contains 14 residues. CDR3 bases: TGTGCCAGCAGTGATTCCGCAGTGCCCTACGAGCAGTACTTC. As protein: CASSDSAVPYEQYF.

This clonotype was seen ten or more times. The gene calls are TRBV20-1 and TRBJ2-4; D may be TRBD1 or TRBD2 (6 bases each). Trimming took off 5 bases at V and 5 bases at J, with 22 bases between the two ends. The CDR3 contains 16 residues. Germline CDR1 is DFQATT and CDR2 is SNEGSKA (reference sequence). In DNA, the CDR3 is TGCAGTGCTCTGGAAACTTTGAGGGGGGAGGAAAACATTCAGTACTTC. As protein: CSALETLRGEENIQYF.

This clonotype was seen a handful of times. The V and J genes are TRBV10-3 and TRBJ2-7; 10 nucleotides line up with TRBD2. V shed 1 base and J 2 bases; nucleotides not matched to a gene: 14. The CDR3 length is 19 residues. CDR1 is ENHRY and CDR2 is SYGVKD in the germline V gene. The CDR3 here is CAISELASGGPSSTYEQYF. The CDR3 DNA is TGTGCCATCAGTGAGTTGGCTAGCGGGGGCCCCTCTTCCACCTACGAGCAGTACTTC.

The table lists this clonotype with a few counts. The V and J genes are TRBV7-9 and TRBJ2-3; TRBD2 matches 9 bases. The germline V gene encodes CDR1 SEHNR and CDR2 FQNEAQ (reference sequence). With 3 bases clipped from V and 2 bases from J, the junction kept 12 bases outside the gene matches. The CDR3 consists of 18 residues. The CDR3 coding sequence is TGTGCCAGCAGCTTGCCAAAAGGACTAGCGCAGTCCACAGATACGCAGTATTTT. Residues: CASSLPKGLAQSTDTQYF.

Only a few counts were recorded for this clonotype. This rearrangement joins TRBV7-9 to TRBJ2-1; D may be TRBD1 (5 bases). V gave up 2 bases and J gave up 8 bases, with 13 bases separating them. CDR1 and CDR2 (germline): SEHNR, FQNEAQ (reference sequence). The CDR3 runs to 14 residues. The CDR3 reads CASSLPSRGDEQFF. The CDR3 coding sequence is TGTGCCAGCAGCTTACCCTCTAGGGGTGATGAGCAGTTCTTC.